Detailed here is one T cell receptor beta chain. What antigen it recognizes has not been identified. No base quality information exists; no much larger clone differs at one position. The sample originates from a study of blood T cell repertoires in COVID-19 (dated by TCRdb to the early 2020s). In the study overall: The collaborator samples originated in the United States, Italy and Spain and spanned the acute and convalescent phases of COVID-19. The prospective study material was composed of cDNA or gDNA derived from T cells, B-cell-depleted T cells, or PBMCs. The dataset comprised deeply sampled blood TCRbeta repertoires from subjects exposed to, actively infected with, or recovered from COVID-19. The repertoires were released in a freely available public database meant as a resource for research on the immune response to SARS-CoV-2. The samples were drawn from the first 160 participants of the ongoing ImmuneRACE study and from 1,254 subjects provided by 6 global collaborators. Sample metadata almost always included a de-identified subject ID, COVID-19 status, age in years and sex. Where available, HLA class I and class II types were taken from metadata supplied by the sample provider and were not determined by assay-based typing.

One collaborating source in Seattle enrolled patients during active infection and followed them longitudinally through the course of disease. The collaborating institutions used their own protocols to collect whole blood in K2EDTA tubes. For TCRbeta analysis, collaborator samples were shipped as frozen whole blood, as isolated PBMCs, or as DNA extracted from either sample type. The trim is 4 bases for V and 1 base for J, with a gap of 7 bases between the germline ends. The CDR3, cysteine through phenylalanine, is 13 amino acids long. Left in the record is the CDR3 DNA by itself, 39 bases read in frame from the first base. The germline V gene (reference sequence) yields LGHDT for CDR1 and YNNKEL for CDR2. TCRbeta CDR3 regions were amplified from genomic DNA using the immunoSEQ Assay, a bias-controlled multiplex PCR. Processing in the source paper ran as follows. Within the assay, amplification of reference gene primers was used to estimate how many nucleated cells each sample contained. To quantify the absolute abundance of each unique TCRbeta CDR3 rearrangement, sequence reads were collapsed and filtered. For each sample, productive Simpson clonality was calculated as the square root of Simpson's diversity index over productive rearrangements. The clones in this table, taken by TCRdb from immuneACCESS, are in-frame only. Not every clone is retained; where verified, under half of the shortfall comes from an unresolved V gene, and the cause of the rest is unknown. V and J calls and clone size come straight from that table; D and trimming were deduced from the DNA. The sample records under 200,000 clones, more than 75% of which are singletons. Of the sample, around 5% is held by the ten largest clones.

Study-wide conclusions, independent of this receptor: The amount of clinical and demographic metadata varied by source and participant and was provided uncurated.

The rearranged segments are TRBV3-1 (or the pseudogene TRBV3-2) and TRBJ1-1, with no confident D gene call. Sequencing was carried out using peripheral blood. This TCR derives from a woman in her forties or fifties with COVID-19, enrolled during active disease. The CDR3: CASSPPGNTEAFF. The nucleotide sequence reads TGTGCCAGCAGCCCACCAGGGAACACTGAAGCTTTCTTT.